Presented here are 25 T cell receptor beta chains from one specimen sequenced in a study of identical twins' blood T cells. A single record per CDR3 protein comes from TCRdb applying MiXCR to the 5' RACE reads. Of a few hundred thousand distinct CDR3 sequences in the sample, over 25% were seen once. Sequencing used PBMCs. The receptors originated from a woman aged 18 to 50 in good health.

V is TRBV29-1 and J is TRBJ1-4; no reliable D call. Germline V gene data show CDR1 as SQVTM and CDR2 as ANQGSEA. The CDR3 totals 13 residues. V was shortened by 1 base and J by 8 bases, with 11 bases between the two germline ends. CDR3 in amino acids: CSVEGLGEEKLFF. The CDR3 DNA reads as TGCAGCGTTGAAGGTCTCGGTGAGGAAAAACTGTTTTTT.

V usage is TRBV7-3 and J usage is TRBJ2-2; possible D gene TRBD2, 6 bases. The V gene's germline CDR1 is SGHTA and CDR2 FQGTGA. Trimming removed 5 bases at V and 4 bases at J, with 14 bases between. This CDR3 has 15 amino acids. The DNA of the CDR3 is TGTGCCAGCAGCCTCGGGACTCCCCTCACCGGGGAGCTGTTTTTT. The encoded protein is CASSLGTPLTGELFF.

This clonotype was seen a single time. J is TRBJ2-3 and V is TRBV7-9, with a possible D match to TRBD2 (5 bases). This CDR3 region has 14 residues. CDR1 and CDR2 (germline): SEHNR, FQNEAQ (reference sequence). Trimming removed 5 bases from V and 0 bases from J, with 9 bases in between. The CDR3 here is CASSKSGSTDTQYF. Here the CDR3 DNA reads TGTGCCAGCAGCAAGAGCGGAAGCACAGATACGCAGTATTTT.

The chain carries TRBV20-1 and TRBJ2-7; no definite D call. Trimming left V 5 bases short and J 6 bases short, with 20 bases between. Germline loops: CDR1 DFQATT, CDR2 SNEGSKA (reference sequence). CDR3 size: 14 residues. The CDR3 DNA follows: TGCAGTGCTTCCCCCGGGCCCGTTGAAGTCGAGCAGTACTTC. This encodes CSASPGPVEVEQYF.

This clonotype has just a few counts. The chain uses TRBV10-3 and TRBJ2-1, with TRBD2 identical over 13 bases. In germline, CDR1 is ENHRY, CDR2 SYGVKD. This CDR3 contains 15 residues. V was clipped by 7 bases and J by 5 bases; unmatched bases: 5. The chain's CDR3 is CAITQGTSGNNEQFF. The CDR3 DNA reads TGTGCCATCACCCAGGGGACTAGCGGGAACAATGAGCAGTTCTTC.

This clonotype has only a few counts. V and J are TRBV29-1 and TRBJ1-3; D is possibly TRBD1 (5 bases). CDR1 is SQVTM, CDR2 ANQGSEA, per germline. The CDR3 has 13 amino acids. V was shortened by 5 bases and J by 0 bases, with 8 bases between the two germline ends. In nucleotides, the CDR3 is TGCAGCGTTATGAGGGGCTCTGGAAACACCATATATTTT. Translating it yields CSVMRGSGNTIYF.

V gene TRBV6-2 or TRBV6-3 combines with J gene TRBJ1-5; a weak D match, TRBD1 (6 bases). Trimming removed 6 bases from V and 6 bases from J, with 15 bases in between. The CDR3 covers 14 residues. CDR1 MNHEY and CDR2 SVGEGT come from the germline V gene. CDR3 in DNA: TGTGCCAGCAGATCCAGGGGTTCAGGTCAGCCCCAGCATTTT. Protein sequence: CASRSRGSGQPQHF.

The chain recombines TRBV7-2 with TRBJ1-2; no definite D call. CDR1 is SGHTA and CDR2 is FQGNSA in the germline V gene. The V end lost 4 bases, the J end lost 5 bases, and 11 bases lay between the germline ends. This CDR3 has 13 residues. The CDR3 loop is CASSSRTEYGYTF. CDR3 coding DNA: TGTGCCAGCAGCTCCCGGACGGAGTATGGCTACACCTTC.

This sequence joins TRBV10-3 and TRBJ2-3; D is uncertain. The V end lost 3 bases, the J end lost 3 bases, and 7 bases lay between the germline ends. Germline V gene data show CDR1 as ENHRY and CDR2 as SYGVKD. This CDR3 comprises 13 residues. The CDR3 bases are TGTGCCATCAGTGAACGGTTGACAGATACGCAGTATTTT. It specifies CAISERLTDTQYF.

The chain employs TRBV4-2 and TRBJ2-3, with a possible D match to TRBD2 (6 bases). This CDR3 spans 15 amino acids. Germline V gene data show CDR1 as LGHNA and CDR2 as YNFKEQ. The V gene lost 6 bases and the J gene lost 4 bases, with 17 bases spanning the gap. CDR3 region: CASREGFSQSDTQYF. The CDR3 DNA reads TGTGCCAGCAGGGAGGGGTTTTCCCAATCAGATACGCAGTATTTT.

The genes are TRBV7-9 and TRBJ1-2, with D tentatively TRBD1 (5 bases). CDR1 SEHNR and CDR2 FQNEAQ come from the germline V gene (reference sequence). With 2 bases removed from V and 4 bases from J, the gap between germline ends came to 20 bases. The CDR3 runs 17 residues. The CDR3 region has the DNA TGTGCCAGCAGCTTAATAGCGGTGAGGGGCGCTGGCTATGGCTACACCTTC. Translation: CASSLIAVRGAGYGYTF. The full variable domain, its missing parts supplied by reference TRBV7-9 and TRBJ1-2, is DTGVSQNPRHKITKRGQNVTFRCDPISEHNRLYWYRQTLGQGPEFLTYFQNEAQLEKSRLLSDRFSAERPKGSFSTLEIQRTEQGDSAMYLCASSLIAVRGAGYGYTFGSGTRLTVV.

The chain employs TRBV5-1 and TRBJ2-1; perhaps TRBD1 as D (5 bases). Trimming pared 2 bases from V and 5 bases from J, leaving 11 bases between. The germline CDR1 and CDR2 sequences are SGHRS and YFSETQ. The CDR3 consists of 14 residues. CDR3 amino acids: CASSFLDTHNEQFF. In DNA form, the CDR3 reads TGCGCCAGCAGCTTCTTGGACACGCACAATGAGCAGTTCTTC.

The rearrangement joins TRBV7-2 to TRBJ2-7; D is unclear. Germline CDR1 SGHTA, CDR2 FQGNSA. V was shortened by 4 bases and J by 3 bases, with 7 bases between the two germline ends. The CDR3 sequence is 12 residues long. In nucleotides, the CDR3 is TGTGCCAGCAGCTCAGCAATCTACGAGCAGTACTTC. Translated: CASSSAIYEQYF.

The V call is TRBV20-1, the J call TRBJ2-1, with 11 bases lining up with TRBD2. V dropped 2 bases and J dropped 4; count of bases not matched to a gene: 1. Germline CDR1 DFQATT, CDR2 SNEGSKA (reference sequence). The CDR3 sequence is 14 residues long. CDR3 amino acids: CSARTSGGYNEQFF. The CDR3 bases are TGCAGTGCTAGAACTAGCGGGGGTTACAATGAGCAGTTCTTC.

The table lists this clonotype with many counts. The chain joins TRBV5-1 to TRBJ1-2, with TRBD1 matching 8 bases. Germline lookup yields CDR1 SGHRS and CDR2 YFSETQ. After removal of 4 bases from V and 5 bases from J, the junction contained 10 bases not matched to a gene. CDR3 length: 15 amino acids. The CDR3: CASSPGQGTLYGYTF. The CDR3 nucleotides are TGCGCCAGCAGCCCCGGACAGGGAACCCTTTATGGCTACACCTTC.

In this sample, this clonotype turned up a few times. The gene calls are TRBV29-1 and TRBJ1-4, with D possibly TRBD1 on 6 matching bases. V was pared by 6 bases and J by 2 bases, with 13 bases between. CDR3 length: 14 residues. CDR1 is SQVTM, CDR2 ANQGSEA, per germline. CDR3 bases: TGCAGCGTCCGGCAGGGGACGACTAATGAAAAACTGTTTTTT. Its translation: CSVRQGTTNEKLFF.

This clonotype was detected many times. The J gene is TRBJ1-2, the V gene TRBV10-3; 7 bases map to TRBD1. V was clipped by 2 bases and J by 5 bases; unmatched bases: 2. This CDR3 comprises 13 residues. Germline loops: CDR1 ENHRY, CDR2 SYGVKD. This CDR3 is CAISETGAYGYTF. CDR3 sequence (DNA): TGTGCCATCAGTGAGACAGGGGCGTATGGCTACACCTTC.

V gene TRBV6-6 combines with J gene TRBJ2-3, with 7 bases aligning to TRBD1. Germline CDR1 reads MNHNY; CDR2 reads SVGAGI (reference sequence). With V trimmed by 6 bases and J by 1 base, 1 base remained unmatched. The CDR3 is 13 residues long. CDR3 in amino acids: CASRGTGTDTQYF. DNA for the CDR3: TGTGCCAGCAGAGGGACAGGCACAGATACGCAGTATTTT.

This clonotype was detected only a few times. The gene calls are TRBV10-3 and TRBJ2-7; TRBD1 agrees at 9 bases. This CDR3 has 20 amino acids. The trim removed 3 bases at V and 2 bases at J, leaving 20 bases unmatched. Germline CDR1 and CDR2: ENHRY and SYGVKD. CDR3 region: CAISDYPRLQDRDRAYEQYF. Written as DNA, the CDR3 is TGTGCCATCAGTGACTATCCTCGGCTGCAGGACCGGGACAGGGCCTACGAGCAGTACTTC.

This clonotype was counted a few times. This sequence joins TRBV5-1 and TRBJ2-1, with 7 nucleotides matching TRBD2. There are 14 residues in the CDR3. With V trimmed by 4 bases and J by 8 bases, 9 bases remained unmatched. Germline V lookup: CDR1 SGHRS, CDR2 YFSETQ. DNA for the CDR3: TGCGCCAGCAGCGCTACTCTAGCGGTGTATGAGCAGTTCTTC. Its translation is CASSATLAVYEQFF. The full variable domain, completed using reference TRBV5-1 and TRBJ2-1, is KAGVTQTPRYLIKTRGQQVTLSCSPISGHRSVSWYQQTPGQGLQFLFEYFSETQRNKGNFPGRFSGRQFSNSRSEMNVSTLELGDSALYLCASSATLAVYEQFFGPGTRLTVL.

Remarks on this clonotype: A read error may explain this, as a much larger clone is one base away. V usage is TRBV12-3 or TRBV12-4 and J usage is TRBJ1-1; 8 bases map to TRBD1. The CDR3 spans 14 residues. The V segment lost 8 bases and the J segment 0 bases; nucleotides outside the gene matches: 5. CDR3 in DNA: TGTGCCAGCGGCCTACAGGGGGTGAACACTGAAGCTTTCTTT. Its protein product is CASGLQGVNTEAFF.

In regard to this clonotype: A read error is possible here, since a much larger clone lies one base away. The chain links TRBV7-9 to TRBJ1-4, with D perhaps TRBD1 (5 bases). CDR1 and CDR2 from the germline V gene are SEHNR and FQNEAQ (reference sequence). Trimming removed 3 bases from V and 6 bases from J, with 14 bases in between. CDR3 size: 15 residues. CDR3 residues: CASSFRGTKHEKLFF. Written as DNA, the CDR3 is TGTGCCAGCAGCTTCCGGGGCACAAAGCATGAAAAACTGTTTTTT.

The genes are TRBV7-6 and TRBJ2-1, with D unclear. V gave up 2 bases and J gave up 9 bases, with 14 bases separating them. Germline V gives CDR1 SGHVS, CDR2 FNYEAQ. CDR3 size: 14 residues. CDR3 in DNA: TGTGCCAGCAGCTTAAGTAATATTCGCGGTGAGCAGTTCTTC. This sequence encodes CASSLSNIRGEQFF.

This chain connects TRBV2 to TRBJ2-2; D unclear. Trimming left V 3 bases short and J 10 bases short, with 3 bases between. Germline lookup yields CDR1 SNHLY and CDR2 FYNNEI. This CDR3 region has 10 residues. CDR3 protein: CASSDAELFF. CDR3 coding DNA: TGTGCCAGCAGTGACGCGGAGCTGTTTTTT.

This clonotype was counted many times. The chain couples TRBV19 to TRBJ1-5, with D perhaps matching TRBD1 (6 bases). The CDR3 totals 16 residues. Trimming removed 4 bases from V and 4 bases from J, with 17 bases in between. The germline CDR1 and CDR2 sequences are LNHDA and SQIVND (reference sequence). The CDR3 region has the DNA TGTGCCAGTAGTACCCCGGACAGACGAAGAAATCAGCCCCAGCATTTT. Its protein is CASSTPDRRRNQPQHF.